Given below is one T cell receptor beta chain in context. The data were produced by immunoSEQ multiplex PCR, yet TCRdb's version contains in-frame clones alone and is incomplete. Of 140,000 to 150,000 clones in the sample, 88% were seen once. The data were obtained in a study of T cell responses to AZD1222 COVID-19 vaccine. The CDR3 is 14 residues long. V was trimmed by 0 bases and J by 5 bases, leaving 9 bases between them. The germline CDR1 and CDR2 sequences are SGHNT and YYREEE (reference sequence). Sequencing was performed on peripheral blood, taken on day 0 of AZD1222 vaccination. The chain combines TRBV5-4 with TRBJ2-1, with TRBD2 as a possible D gene (5 bases). The sequence was collected from an adult in good health. In nucleotides, the CDR3 is TGTGCCAGCAGCTTGGGGAGGAGTCACAATGAGCAGTTCTTC. The encoded protein is CASSLGRSHNEQFF.